The next 18 T cell receptor beta chains were all read from a single sample in a study of response to subunit inactivated influenza vaccine. TCRdb fed the RT-PCR reads into MiXCR, producing one record per CDR3 protein. The data contain a few hundred thousand distinct CDR3 sequences, roughly 15% of them singletons. This specimen was PBMCs from blood, taken roughly 12 days after vaccination. The receptors here all came from a man between 50 and 59 years old who received an inactivated influenza vaccine.

This clonotype was detected ten times or more. The chain is built from TRBV5-6 and TRBJ2-1, with 11 nucleotides matching TRBD2. The CDR3 contains 18 residues. The V gene end was trimmed by 3 bases and the J gene end by 6 bases; junction bases not matched to a gene: 14. Germline assignment: CDR1 SGHDT and CDR2 YYEEEE. The CDR3 nucleotides read TGTGCCAGCAGCTCACTCACCGGGACTAGCGGTACTTCCAATGAGCAGTTCTTC. Amino acids: CASSSLTGTSGTSNEQFF.

This clonotype was seen a few times. The chain uses TRBV7-2 and TRBJ2-1, with a possible D match to TRBD1 (5 bases). Trimming shortened V by 1 base and J by 4 bases, and 11 bases separated the two germline ends. Per germline, CDR1 SGHTA and CDR2 FQGNSA. This CDR3 region has 15 residues. CDR3 loop: CASSLVGAKYNEQFF. The CDR3 DNA is TGTGCCAGCAGCTTAGTTGGGGCCAAATACAATGAGCAGTTCTTC. Variable domain in full (rest from reference TRBV7-2 and TRBJ2-1): GAGVSQSPSNKVTEKGKDVELRCDPISGHTALYWYRQSLGQGLEFLIYFQGNSAPDKSGLPSDRFSAERTGGSVSTLTIQRTQQEDSAVYLCASSLVGAKYNEQFFGPGTRLTVL.

The genes are TRBV7-9 and TRBJ1-3; D unresolved. The germline V gene encodes CDR1 SEHNR and CDR2 FQNEAQ (reference sequence). Trimming cost V 1 base and J 0 bases, with 4 bases left between them. This CDR3 has 14 residues. The CDR3 nucleotides are TGTGCCAGCAGCTTAGAAGACTCTGGAAACACCATATATTTT. Protein sequence: CASSLEDSGNTIYF.

The rearrangement uses TRBV7-9 and TRBJ1-1, with D hard to call. Germline CDR1 and CDR2: SEHNR and FQNEAQ (reference sequence). The CDR3 covers 14 residues. Trimming left V 5 bases short and J 5 bases short, with 15 bases between. This CDR3 is CASSPPVGRTEAFF. CDR3 in DNA: TGTGCCAGCAGCCCCCCTGTAGGGAGAACTGAAGCTTTCTTT.

This clonotype was counted only a few times. This sequence joins TRBV4-2 and TRBJ2-7; possible D gene TRBD2, 6 bases. From germline, CDR1 is LGHNA and CDR2 YNFKEQ. The CDR3 has 15 residues. Trimming left V 1 base short and J 10 bases short, with 20 bases between. CDR3 region: CASSQGTAGSLAQYF. The CDR3 DNA reads TGTGCCAGCAGCCAAGGAACCGCGGGGAGTTTAGCCCAGTACTTC.

The table lists this clonotype with a few counts. The CDR3 bases are TGCAGTGTCAGCGGGAGTGACGAGCAGTACTTC. This translates into CSVSGSDEQYF. The chain is built from TRBV20-1 and TRBJ2-7, with 8 positions matching TRBD2. Germline V gene sequence: CDR1 DFQATT, CDR2 SNEGSKA (reference sequence). With V trimmed by 7 bases and J by 5 bases, 4 bases remained unmatched. The CDR3 is made up of 11 amino acids.

J is TRBJ1-4 and V is TRBV6-1; 9 bases are shared with TRBD1. Germline values: CDR1 MNHNS, CDR2 SASEGT. The CDR3 contains 19 residues. Unmatched junction bases numbered 14, after V lost 6 bases and J lost 0 bases. The CDR3 here is CASRPSLGTGNATNEKLFF. The CDR3 coding sequence is TGTGCCAGCAGACCATCCCTTGGGACAGGGAATGCAACTAATGAAAAACTGTTTTTT.

This clonotype was seen only a few times. V and J are TRBV7-9 and TRBJ2-7, with D uncertain. The CDR3 loop spans 14 amino acids. V lost 0 bases, J lost 5 bases, and 11 bases lay in between. Germline CDR1 and CDR2: SEHNR and FQNEAQ (reference sequence). The CDR3 is CASSLATGLNEQYF. The CDR3 region has the DNA TGTGCCAGCAGCTTAGCTACCGGTCTGAACGAGCAGTACTTC.

This clonotype occurred a few times. The J gene is TRBJ1-4, the V gene TRBV5-1; D remains ambiguous. The V end lost 4 bases, the J end lost 8 bases, and 15 bases lay between the germline ends. Germline CDR1 and CDR2: SGHRS and YFSETQ. The CDR3 runs 14 residues. CDR3 region: CASSPTVAGEKLFF. The CDR3 DNA is TGCGCCAGCAGCCCAACGGTGGCGGGGGAAAAACTGTTTTTT.

This clonotype has more than one count but fewer than ten. This CDR3 reads CASSFYVTDTQYF. In nucleotides, the CDR3 is TGTGCCAGCAGCTTTTATGTAACAGATACGCAGTATTTT. The V call is TRBV11-1, the J call TRBJ2-3, with D hard to call. Germline assignment: CDR1 SGHAT and CDR2 FQDESV (reference sequence). This CDR3 is built from 13 residues. Trimming removed 3 bases from V and 3 bases from J, with 7 bases in between.

The chain links TRBV20-1 to TRBJ2-7, with D possibly matching TRBD2 (5 bases). V was trimmed by 1 base and J by 1 base, leaving 11 bases between them. This CDR3 contains 14 residues. Germline V gene lookup returns CDR1 DFQATT and CDR2 SNEGSKA (reference sequence). CDR3 region: CSARVGGFSYEQYF. DNA for the CDR3: TGCAGTGCTAGAGTCGGCGGGTTTTCCTACGAGCAGTACTTC.

The CDR3, as DNA: TGTGCCATCAGTGAGGGGACAATATCACAAGAGACCCAGTACTTC. It is translated as CAISEGTISQETQYF. The rearrangement uses TRBV10-3 and TRBJ2-5; the D gene is possibly TRBD1 (6 bases). V lost 2 bases and J lost 2, with 12 bases in between. The CDR3 is 15 amino acids. Germline lookup yields CDR1 ENHRY and CDR2 SYGVKD.

The genes are TRBV7-2 and TRBJ2-7; D unclear. The CDR3 extends over 12 amino acids. Trimming pared 6 bases from V and 6 bases from J, leaving 12 bases between. Germline V lookup: CDR1 SGHTA, CDR2 FQGNSA. CDR3 nucleotide sequence: TGTGCCAGCAGTCGCGAGATTGGCGAGCAGTACTTC. It is translated as CASSREIGEQYF.

The CDR3, as DNA: TGCAGTGCTAGCGGCAGACAAGAGACCCAGTACTTC. Amino acids: CSASGRQETQYF. V and J are TRBV20-1 and TRBJ2-5; D remains ambiguous. CDR3 length equals 12 residues. Looked up from germline, CDR1 is DFQATT and CDR2 is SNEGSKA (reference sequence). Trimming took 3 bases from V and 2 from J, leaving 7 bases between them.

The count of this clonotype is one. The rearrangement uses TRBV4-2 and TRBJ2-3; 9 bases fit TRBD2. The CDR3 totals 19 residues. Germline V gives CDR1 LGHNA, CDR2 YNFKEQ. After removal of 1 base from V and 1 base from J, the junction contained 12 bases not matched to a gene. The CDR3 loop is CASSQAVAGATSRTDTQYF. The CDR3 DNA reads TGTGCCAGCAGCCAAGCGGTAGCGGGGGCGACCTCCCGCACAGATACGCAGTATTTT.

V usage is TRBV5-5 and J usage is TRBJ2-2; 13 bases are a match to TRBD2. Germline values: CDR1 SGHKS, CDR2 YYEKEE (reference sequence). The CDR3 runs to 16 residues. Trimming took 4 bases from V and 8 from J; bases not matched to a gene: 8. In DNA form, the CDR3 reads TGTGCCAGCAGCCAAGGACTAGCGGGAGTACAAGGGGAGCTGTTTTTT. Protein sequence: CASSQGLAGVQGELFF.

The chain recombines TRBV6-1 with TRBJ2-1; 8 bases are shared with TRBD1. The junction had 4 bases not matched to a gene; V was cut back by 6 bases and J by 0 bases. The CDR3 extends over 15 amino acids. Looked up from germline, CDR1 is MNHNS and CDR2 is SASEGT. As DNA, the CDR3 is TGTGCCAGCAGCGCCGGGACAGGCTCCTACAATGAGCAGTTCTTC. It translates to CASSAGTGSYNEQFF.

This sequence joins TRBV6-2 or TRBV6-3 and TRBJ2-2; D not certain. Germline lookup yields CDR1 MNHEY and CDR2 SVGEGT. The CDR3 extends over 15 amino acids. Trimming took off 7 bases at V and 3 bases at J, with 15 bases between the two ends. CDR3 region: CASTPGLTHTGELFF. The CDR3 DNA sequence: TGTGCCAGCACCCCGGGCCTGACCCACACCGGGGAGCTGTTTTTT.